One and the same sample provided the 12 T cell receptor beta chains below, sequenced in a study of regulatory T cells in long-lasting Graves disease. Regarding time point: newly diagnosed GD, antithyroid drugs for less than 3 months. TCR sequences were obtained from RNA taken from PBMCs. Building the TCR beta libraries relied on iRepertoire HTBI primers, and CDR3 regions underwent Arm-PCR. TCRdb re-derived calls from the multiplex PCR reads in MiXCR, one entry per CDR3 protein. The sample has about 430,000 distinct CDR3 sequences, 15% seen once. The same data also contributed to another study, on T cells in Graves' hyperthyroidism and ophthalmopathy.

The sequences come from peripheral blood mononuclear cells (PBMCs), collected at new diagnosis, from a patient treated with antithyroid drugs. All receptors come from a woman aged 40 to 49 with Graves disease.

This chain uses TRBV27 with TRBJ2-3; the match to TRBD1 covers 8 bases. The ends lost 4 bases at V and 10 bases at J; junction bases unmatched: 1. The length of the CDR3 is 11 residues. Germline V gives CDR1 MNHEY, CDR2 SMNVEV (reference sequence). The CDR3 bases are TGTGCCAGCAGTTCAGGGGGCGCGCAGTATTTT. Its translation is CASSSGGAQYF.

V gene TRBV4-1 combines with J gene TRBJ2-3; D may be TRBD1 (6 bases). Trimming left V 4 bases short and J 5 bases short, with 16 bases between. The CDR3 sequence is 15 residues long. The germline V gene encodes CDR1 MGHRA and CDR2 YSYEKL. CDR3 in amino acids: CASSPVGGGGDTQYF. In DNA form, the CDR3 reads TGCGCCAGCAGCCCAGTTGGGGGCGGAGGAGATACGCAGTATTTT.

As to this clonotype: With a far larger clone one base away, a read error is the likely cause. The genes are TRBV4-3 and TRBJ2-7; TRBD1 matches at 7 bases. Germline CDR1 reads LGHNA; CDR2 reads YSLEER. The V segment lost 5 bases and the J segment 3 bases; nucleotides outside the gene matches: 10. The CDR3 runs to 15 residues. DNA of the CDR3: TGCGCCAGCAGCACGACAGGGCCCCATCTCTACGAGCAGTACTTC. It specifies CASSTTGPHLYEQYF.

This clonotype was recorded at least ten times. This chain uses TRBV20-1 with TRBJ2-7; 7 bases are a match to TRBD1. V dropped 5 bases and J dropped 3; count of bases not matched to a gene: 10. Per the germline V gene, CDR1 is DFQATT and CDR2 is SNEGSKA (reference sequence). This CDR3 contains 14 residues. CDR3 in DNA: TGCAGTGCTGGCGACAGGGTAAAAGGCTACGAGCAGTACTTC. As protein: CSAGDRVKGYEQYF.

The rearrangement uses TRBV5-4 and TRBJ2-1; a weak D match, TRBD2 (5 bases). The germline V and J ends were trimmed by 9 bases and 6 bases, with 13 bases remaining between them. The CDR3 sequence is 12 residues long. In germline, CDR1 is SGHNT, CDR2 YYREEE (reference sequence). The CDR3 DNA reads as TGTGCCACCACCCCTAGCTTCAATGAGCAGTTCTTC. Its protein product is CATTPSFNEQFF.

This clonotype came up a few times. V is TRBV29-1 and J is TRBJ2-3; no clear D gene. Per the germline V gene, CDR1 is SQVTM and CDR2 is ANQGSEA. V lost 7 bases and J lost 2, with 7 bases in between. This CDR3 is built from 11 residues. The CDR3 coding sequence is TGCAGCGGAAAAGACACAGATACGCAGTATTTT. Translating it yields CSGKDTDTQYF.

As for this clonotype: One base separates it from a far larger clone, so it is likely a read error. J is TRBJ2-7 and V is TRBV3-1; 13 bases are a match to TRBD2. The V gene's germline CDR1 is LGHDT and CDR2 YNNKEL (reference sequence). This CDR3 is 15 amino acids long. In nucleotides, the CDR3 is TGTGCCAGCAGCCAAGATGGACTAGCGGGAGTAGAGCGGTTCTTC. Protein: CASSQDGLAGVERFF.

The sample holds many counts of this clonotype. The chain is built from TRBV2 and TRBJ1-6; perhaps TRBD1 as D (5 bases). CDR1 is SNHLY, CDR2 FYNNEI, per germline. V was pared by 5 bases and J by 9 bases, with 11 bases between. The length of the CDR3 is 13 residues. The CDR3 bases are TGTGCCAGCAGTAACACAGGATCTTCACCCCTCCACTTT. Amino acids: CASSNTGSSPLHF.

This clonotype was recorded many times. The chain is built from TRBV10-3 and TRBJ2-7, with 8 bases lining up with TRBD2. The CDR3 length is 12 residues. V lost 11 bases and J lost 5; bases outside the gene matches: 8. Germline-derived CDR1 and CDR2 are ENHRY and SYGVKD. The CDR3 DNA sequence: TGTGCCTACGGGAGGGCCGGCGACGAGCAGTACTTC. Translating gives CAYGRAGDEQYF.

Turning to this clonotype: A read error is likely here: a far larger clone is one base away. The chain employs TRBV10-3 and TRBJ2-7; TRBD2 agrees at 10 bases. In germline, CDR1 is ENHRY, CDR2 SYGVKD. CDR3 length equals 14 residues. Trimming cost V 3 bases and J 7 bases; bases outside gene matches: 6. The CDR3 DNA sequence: TGTGCCATCAGTGAACTAGCGGGGAACAATGAGCAGTACTTC. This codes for CAISELAGNNEQYF.

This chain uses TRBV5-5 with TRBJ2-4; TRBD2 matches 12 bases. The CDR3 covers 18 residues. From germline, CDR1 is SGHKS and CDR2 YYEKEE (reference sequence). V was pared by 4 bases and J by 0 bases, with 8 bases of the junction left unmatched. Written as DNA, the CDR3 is TGTGCCAGCAGCCCCCGACTAGCGGGGGAACTAGCCAAAAACATTCAGTACTTC. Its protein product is CASSPRLAGELAKNIQYF.

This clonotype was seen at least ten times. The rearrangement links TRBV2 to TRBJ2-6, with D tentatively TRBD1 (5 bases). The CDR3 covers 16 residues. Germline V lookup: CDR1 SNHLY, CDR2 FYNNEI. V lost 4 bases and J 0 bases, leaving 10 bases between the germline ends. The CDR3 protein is CASSADRSSGANVLTF. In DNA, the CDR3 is TGTGCCAGCAGTGCCGACAGAAGCTCTGGGGCCAACGTCCTGACTTTC.